Listed here are 22 T cell receptor beta chains from one sample, sequenced in a study of CD8 T cells in Susac syndrome. An input of about 0.5 to 1 ug of RNA was subjected to reverse transcription using random hexamers. TCRdb itself ran the immunoSEQ multiplex PCR reads through MiXCR, one entry per CDR3 protein. This sample has about 120,000 distinct CDR3 sequences, with roughly 90% found just once. The sequenced material came from CD8+ T cells from PBMCs. These receptors originate from a human donor in good health.

This chain uses TRBV25-1 with TRBJ1-3; D not certain. V lost 2 bases and J lost 4, with 6 bases in between. From germline, CDR1 is MGHDK and CDR2 SYGVNS. There are 13 residues in the CDR3. The chain's CDR3 is CASSENPGNTIYF. The CDR3 region has the DNA TGTGCCAGCAGTGAAAACCCAGGAAACACCATATATTTT.

The chain recombines TRBV10-3 with TRBJ1-1, with D maybe TRBD1 (6 bases). Germline CDR1 ENHRY, CDR2 SYGVKD. The CDR3 is 14 amino acids. V lost 4 bases and J lost 7, with 16 bases in between. In DNA, the CDR3 is TGTGCCATCAGTGCGAGACAGGTATGGAATGAAGCTTTCTTT. It is translated as CAISARQVWNEAFF.

The chain links TRBV7-2 to TRBJ1-5; the match to TRBD1 covers 10 bases. This CDR3 spans 15 amino acids. J was trimmed by 11 bases and V by 1 base; bases with no gene match: 8. Germline V lookup: CDR1 SGHTA, CDR2 FQGNSA. CDR3: CASSLGGQGSTTQHF. Written as DNA, the CDR3 is TGTGCCAGCAGCTTAGGGGGACAGGGGAGCACAACCCAGCATTTT. The full variable domain, completed using reference TRBV7-2 and TRBJ1-5, is GAGVSQSPSNKVTEKGKDVELRCDPISGHTALYWYRQSLGQGLEFLIYFQGNSAPDKSGLPSDRFSAERTGGSVSTLTIQRTQQEDSAVYLCASSLGGQGSTTQHFGDGTRLSIL.

The chain couples TRBV5-1 to TRBJ2-7, with a weak D call TRBD1 (6 bases). In germline, CDR1 is SGHRS, CDR2 YFSETQ. V was clipped by 2 bases and J by 1 base, with 7 bases between them. The CDR3 contains 13 residues. For the CDR3, the DNA is TGCGCCAGCAGCTTCAGGGGATCCTACGAGCAGTACTTC. It encodes CASSFRGSYEQYF. The entire variable domain, with the rest obtained from reference TRBV5-1 and TRBJ2-7, is as follows: KAGVTQTPRYLIKTRGQQVTLSCSPISGHRSVSWYQQTPGQGLQFLFEYFSETQRNKGNFPGRFSGRQFSNSRSEMNVSTLELGDSALYLCASSFRGSYEQYFGPGTRLTVT.

This chain connects TRBV19 to TRBJ1-1; D possibly corresponds to TRBD1 (6 bases). The V end was cut by 4 bases, the J end by 1 base, with 16 bases between. The CDR3 is made up of 16 amino acids. Looked up from germline, CDR1 is LNHDA and CDR2 is SQIVND (reference sequence). CDR3 amino acids: CASSTIAGQSNTEAFF. The CDR3 DNA reads as TGTGCCAGTAGTACAATCGCAGGACAGTCGAACACTGAAGCTTTCTTT. Drawing the rest from reference TRBV19 and TRBJ1-1, the complete variable domain is DGGITQSPKYLFRKEGQNVTLSCEQNLNHDAMYWYRQDPGQGLRLIYYSQIVNDFQKGDIAEGYSVSREKKESFPLTVTSAQKNPTAFYLCASSTIAGQSNTEAFFGQGTRLTVV.

The CDR3 coding sequence is TGCGCCAGCAGCCAAGATCAAGAAGGGGTCTACGAGCAGTACTTC. It encodes CASSQDQEGVYEQYF. The V and J genes are TRBV4-1 and TRBJ2-7; possible D gene TRBD1, 5 bases. The CDR3 runs 15 residues. The V gene lost 0 bases and the J gene lost 3 bases, with 12 bases spanning the gap. Germline CDR1 and CDR2: MGHRA and YSYEKL.

This chain uses TRBV6-6 with TRBJ2-4; D not resolved. Trimming stripped 6 bases from V and 0 bases from J, with 6 bases between. Germline lookup yields CDR1 MNHNY and CDR2 SVGAGI (reference sequence). The CDR3 extends over 13 amino acids. The CDR3 sequence: CASSRTAKNIQYF. CDR3 bases: TGTGCCAGCAGCCGAACAGCCAAAAACATTCAGTACTTC.

CDR3 sequence (DNA): TGCAGTGCTAGTCAACAGGGGGGTTTGTATCAGCCCCAGCATTTT. It codes for CSASQQGGLYQPQHF. The chain has TRBV20-1 and TRBJ1-5; 8 nucleotides line up with TRBD1. The CDR3 covers 15 residues. V gave up 3 bases and J gave up 5 bases; unmatched junction bases: 9. Germline V CDR1 and CDR2: DFQATT, SNEGSKA (reference sequence).

The V and J genes are TRBV4-2 and TRBJ1-1; D is unresolved. Per germline, CDR1 LGHNA and CDR2 YNFKEQ. The CDR3 consists of 15 residues. Trimming took 4 bases from V and 5 from J, leaving 17 bases between them. The CDR3 spells CASSREGKGRTEAFF. The CDR3 DNA follows: TGTGCCAGCAGCCGAGAAGGGAAAGGGAGGACTGAAGCTTTCTTT.

The chain employs TRBV6-5 and TRBJ2-7; 10 bases are a match to TRBD1. CDR1 and CDR2 from the germline V gene are MNHEY and SVGAGI. The trim removed 4 bases at V and 7 bases at J, leaving 13 bases unmatched. The CDR3 is made up of 16 amino acids. CDR3 DNA: TGTGCCAGCAGTTGGGACCCCGGGACAGGGGCTCGGGAGCAGTACTTC. It specifies CASSWDPGTGAREQYF.

The V gene is TRBV7-2, the J gene TRBJ1-4; D may be TRBD1 (6 bases). The V and J ends lost 5 bases and 6 bases respectively, with 13 bases between them. The CDR3 runs 14 residues. Germline V lookup: CDR1 SGHTA, CDR2 FQGNSA. In DNA, the CDR3 is TGTGCCAGCAGCCCCCACACAGGGTATGAAAAACTGTTTTTT. As protein: CASSPHTGYEKLFF.

The V and J genes are TRBV7-9 and TRBJ1-1, with unresolved D. The germline V and J ends were trimmed by 7 bases and 5 bases, with 17 bases remaining between them. Per germline, CDR1 SEHNR and CDR2 FQNEAQ (reference sequence). This CDR3 region has 14 residues. The CDR3 loop is CASMKGDTRTEAFF. For the CDR3, the DNA is TGTGCCAGCATGAAGGGAGATACGCGGACTGAAGCTTTCTTT.

The V and J genes are TRBV19 and TRBJ2-1; TRBD1 agrees at 7 bases. Germline loops: CDR1 LNHDA, CDR2 SQIVND (reference sequence). The ends lost 6 bases at V and 6 bases at J; junction bases unmatched: 2. The CDR3 totals 12 residues. The chain's CDR3 is CASSSGGNEQFF. In DNA, the CDR3 is TGTGCCAGTAGCTCAGGGGGCAATGAGCAGTTCTTC.

Concerning this clonotype itself: At one boundary the junction diverges from the germline segment, which might be a read error. The chain employs TRBV15 and TRBJ1-3, with no clear D. The V gene's germline CDR1 is LNHNV and CDR2 YYDKDF (reference sequence). The CDR3 contains 12 residues. The CDR3 nucleotides read TGTGCCACCAGCAGAGACAGGAACACCGTATATTTT. Translation gives CATSRDRNTVYF.

The rearrangement joins TRBV9 to TRBJ2-7; D not resolved. Germline CDR1 SGDLS, CDR2 YYNGEE. V gave up 4 bases and J gave up 1 base, with 15 bases separating them. The CDR3 loop spans 15 amino acids. CDR3 bases: TGTGCCAGCAGCCCTACCGGGCTCCAGTCCTACGAGCAGTACTTC. Protein sequence: CASSPTGLQSYEQYF.

The rearrangement uses TRBV3-1 and TRBJ2-1, with D maybe TRBD2 (5 bases). The germline gives CDR1 LGHDT, CDR2 YNNKEL (reference sequence). V lost 0 bases to trimming and J lost 7 bases, with 22 bases between them. This CDR3 comprises 18 residues. CDR3 sequence reads: CASSQEIKRAAHGNEQFF. Written as DNA, the CDR3 is TGTGCCAGCAGCCAAGAAATAAAGAGAGCGGCTCACGGTAATGAGCAGTTCTTC.

The CDR3 DNA is TGTGCCAGTAGTATAAATCTTCGGGGGAACACTGAAGCTTTCTTT. Its protein is CASSINLRGNTEAFF. The V and J genes are TRBV19 and TRBJ1-1, with no clear D. This CDR3 has 15 residues. The ends were cut back, 2 bases at V and 1 base at J, with 11 bases in the middle. Looked up from germline, CDR1 is LNHDA and CDR2 is SQIVND (reference sequence).

V usage is TRBV2 and J usage is TRBJ2-1; no definite D call. The CDR3 runs 10 residues. Germline V gene lookup returns CDR1 SNHLY and CDR2 FYNNEI. V was cut by 7 bases and J by 14 bases, with 12 bases left in between. CDR3 coding DNA: TGTGCCAGCATCAGTCGGACGGAGTTCTTC. This translates into CASISRTEFF. Filled out from reference TRBV2 and TRBJ2-1, the complete variable domain reads EPEVTQTPSHQVTQMGQEVILRCVPISNHLYFYWYRQILGQKVEFLVSFYNNEISEKSEIFDDQFSVERPDGSNFTLKIRSTKLEDSAMYFCASISRTEFFGPGTRLTVL.

The rearrangement uses TRBV2 and TRBJ2-5; D unclear. The germline V gene encodes CDR1 SNHLY and CDR2 FYNNEI. V was clipped by 6 bases and J by 2 bases, with 10 bases between them. This CDR3 has 13 amino acids. CDR3: CASSPDLQETQYF. The CDR3 coding sequence is TGTGCCAGCAGCCCTGACTTACAAGAGACCCAGTACTTC. Full variable domain (remainder filled in from reference TRBV2 and TRBJ2-5): EPEVTQTPSHQVTQMGQEVILRCVPISNHLYFYWYRQILGQKVEFLVSFYNNEISEKSEIFDDQFSVERPDGSNFTLKIRSTKLEDSAMYFCASSPDLQETQYFGPGTRLLVL.

This clonotype was detected once. This chain uses TRBV29-1 with TRBJ1-4; D ambiguous. Germline assignment: CDR1 SQVTM and CDR2 ANQGSEA. V was pared by 3 bases and J by 8 bases, with 7 bases between. The CDR3 is made up of 11 amino acids. DNA of the CDR3: TGCAGCGTTGACTGGGAGGAAAAACTGTTTTTT. Protein product: CSVDWEEKLFF.

This clonotype has more than one count but fewer than ten. The chain recombines TRBV6-5 with TRBJ1-1; TRBD1 matches at 7 bases. V shed 2 bases, J shed 2 bases, and the junction held 8 bases outside the gene matches. The CDR3 is made up of 16 amino acids. CDR1 and CDR2 from the germline V gene are MNHEY and SVGAGI. The CDR3 sequence: CASSYTGDSRNTEAFF. CDR3 in DNA: TGTGCCAGCAGTTACACGGGGGACAGTAGAAACACTGAAGCTTTCTTT.

V and J are TRBV7-2 and TRBJ2-1, with 9 nucleotides matching TRBD1. CDR1 is SGHTA and CDR2 is FQGNSA in the germline V gene. There are 17 residues in the CDR3. Losses at the gene ends were 5 bases for V and 4 bases for J; bases not matched to a gene: 12. The CDR3 nucleotides are TGTGCCAGCAGCCAGGGACAGGGTGCAAAGCGATACAATGAGCAGTTCTTC. This sequence encodes CASSQGQGAKRYNEQFF. Full variable domain (remainder filled in from reference TRBV7-2 and TRBJ2-1): GAGVSQSPSNKVTEKGKDVELRCDPISGHTALYWYRQSLGQGLEFLIYFQGNSAPDKSGLPSDRFSAERTGGSVSTLTIQRTQQEDSAVYLCASSQGQGAKRYNEQFFGPGTRLTVL.